This TCR beta chain is from a study of T cells in Graves' hyperthyroidism and ophthalmopathy. This clonotype was observed a handful of times. A Clinical Activity Score of at least 3, a NOSPECS grade of at least 4 and a duration under 3 months were recorded in the ophthalmopathy patients. From 8.5 to 10 ml of fresh peripheral blood, PBMCs were isolated. TCR beta CDR3 regions were amplified from RNA. During a first-round RT-PCR of the TCR CDR3, the HTBI primer set was used. TCRdb re-analysed the multiplex PCR reads in MiXCR, keeping a single row per CDR3 protein. Among some 300,000 distinct CDR3 sequences, roughly a fifth were seen once, and the ten largest hold about 35%. Germline V CDR1 and CDR2: ENHRY, SYGVKD. Trimming cost V 6 bases and J 3 bases, with 20 bases left between them. The CDR3 consists of 16 residues.

The origin of this receptor is a man aged 50 or older with Graves' ophthalmopathy. Sequenced material: blood. The gene calls are TRBV10-3 and TRBJ2-5; D possibly uses TRBD1 or TRBD2 (6 bases each). The CDR3 region is CAISGAQGREEETQYF. CDR3 nucleotides: TGTGCCATCAGCGGAGCCCAGGGGCGGGAAGAAGAGACCCAGTACTTC.